These 31 T cell receptor beta chains came from one sample sequenced in a study of T cells in Graves' hyperthyroidism and ophthalmopathy. Using RNA transcripts as the source, TCR beta CDR3 regions were amplified. During a first-round RT-PCR of the TCR CDR3, the HTBI primer set was used. Using its own MiXCR run on the multiplex PCR reads, TCRdb lists one record per CDR3 protein. The sample records roughly 500,000 distinct CDR3 sequences, about 24% being singletons. The sequencing sample was made of blood. These TCRs come from a woman aged 25 to 39 with Graves' ophthalmopathy.

The CDR3 coding sequence is TGCAGCGTTGAAGGAGGGGCCAAAAGAGAGACCCAGTACTTC. This sequence encodes CSVEGGAKRETQYF. The chain joins TRBV29-1 to TRBJ2-5; either TRBD1 or TRBD2 may supply D (5 bases each). The germline CDR1 and CDR2 sequences are SQVTM and ANQGSEA. V lost 1 base, J lost 4 bases, and 13 bases lay in between. There are 14 residues in the CDR3.

This clonotype has a count of ten or more. The rearrangement uses TRBV3-1 and TRBJ1-1; tentatively, D is TRBD1 (5 bases). CDR1 is LGHDT, CDR2 YNNKEL, per germline (reference sequence). V gave up 2 bases and J gave up 1 base, with 8 bases separating them. This CDR3 has 14 amino acids. CDR3 sequence: CASSQQGQNTEAFF. The CDR3 nucleotides read TGTGCCAGCAGCCAACAAGGACAGAACACTGAAGCTTTCTTT.

This clonotype was observed many times. The chain carries TRBV19 and TRBJ2-5; D might be TRBD1 (5 bases). Trimming removed 6 bases from V and 4 bases from J, with 15 bases in between. There are 14 residues in the CDR3. Germline V gene sequence: CDR1 LNHDA, CDR2 SQIVND (reference sequence). The CDR3 nucleotides read TGTGCCAGTAGCGATCGACAGCCCCGAGAGACCCAGTACTTC. Protein product: CASSDRQPRETQYF. Filled out from reference TRBV19 and TRBJ2-5, the complete variable domain reads DGGITQSPKYLFRKEGQNVTLSCEQNLNHDAMYWYRQDPGQGLRLIYYSQIVNDFQKGDIAEGYSVSREKKESFPLTVTSAQKNPTAFYLCASSDRQPRETQYFGPGTRLLVL.

This clonotype was found many times. The chain combines TRBV5-1 with TRBJ2-2; tentatively, D is TRBD1 or TRBD2 (5 bases each). Trimming stripped 0 bases from V and 5 bases from J, with 8 bases between. From germline, CDR1 is SGHRS and CDR2 YFSETQ. The CDR3 spans 14 residues. CDR3 in DNA: TGCGCCAGCAGCTTGGTGTGGGGGACCGGGGAGCTGTTTTTT. Protein product: CASSLVWGTGELFF.

The chain is built from TRBV28 and TRBJ2-7; D gene uncertain. Germline values: CDR1 MDHEN, CDR2 SYDVKM. Trimming removed 3 bases from V and 5 bases from J, with 17 bases in between. The CDR3 is 15 amino acids. The CDR3 protein is CASSFTIDQRNEQYF. The CDR3 region has the DNA TGTGCCAGCAGTTTCACAATAGACCAAAGGAACGAGCAGTACTTC.

This clonotype was picked up many times. The chain couples TRBV6-2 or TRBV6-3 to TRBJ1-1; D not certain. Trimming removed 3 bases from V and 5 bases from J, with 22 bases in between. The CDR3 loop spans 17 amino acids. Germline loops: CDR1 MNHEY, CDR2 SVGEGT. The CDR3 DNA is TGTGCCAGCAGTTATCGGCGTGTAGTCGGAGGGAGGACTGAAGCTTTCTTT. Translation: CASSYRRVVGGRTEAFF.

V and J are TRBV11-1 and TRBJ1-2; possibly TRBD1 for D (6 bases). The CDR3 has 13 amino acids. The germline gives CDR1 SGHAT, CDR2 FQDESV (reference sequence). The V and J ends lost 5 bases and 5 bases respectively, with 12 bases between them. CDR3 DNA: TGTGCCAGCAGCCATGGACAGACTTATGGCTACACCTTC. This gives the protein CASSHGQTYGYTF.

A word on this clonotype: A read error is possible here, since a much larger clone lies one base away. This chain joins TRBV6-2 or TRBV6-3 and TRBJ2-2, with a tentative D call TRBD2 (5 bases). The germline V gene encodes CDR1 MNHEY and CDR2 SVGEGT. The CDR3 covers 15 residues. CDR3 residues: CASSNRGTNTGELCF. In DNA, the CDR3 is TGTGCCAGCAGTAACCGGGGTACGAACACCGGGGAGCTGTGTTTT.

The chain has TRBV18 and TRBJ1-6; D possibly corresponds to TRBD1 (6 bases). CDR3 length equals 15 residues. Trimming took 2 bases from V and 4 from J, leaving 9 bases between them. CDR1 KGHSH and CDR2 LQKENI come from the germline V gene. The CDR3 region has the DNA TGTGCCAGCTCACCAAACACAGGGTATAATTCACCCCTCCACTTT. Its protein product is CASSPNTGYNSPLHF.

This clonotype was counted a few times. The chain recombines TRBV7-3 with TRBJ2-7, with a tentative D call TRBD2 (5 bases). Per the germline V gene, CDR1 is SGHTA and CDR2 is FQGTGA. V shed 5 bases and J shed 4 bases, with 18 bases lying between them. The length of the CDR3 is 15 residues. As DNA, the CDR3 is TGTGCCAGCAGCCCTAGCCCCGCTACTAGTTACGAGCAGTACTTC. It encodes CASSPSPATSYEQYF. The full variable domain, in which reference TRBV7-3 and TRBJ2-7 provide the parts outside the CDR3, is GAGVSQTPSNKVTEKGKYVELRCDPISGHTALYWYRQSLGQGPEFLIYFQGTGAADDSGLPNDRFFAVRPEGSVSTLKIQRTERGDSAVYLCASSPSPATSYEQYFGPGTRLTVT.

The rearrangement uses TRBV24-1 and TRBJ2-7, with no clear D. The germline V gene encodes CDR1 KGHDR and CDR2 SFDVKD. Deletions cut 1 base from V and 2 bases from J, with 8 bases between. This CDR3 spans 14 amino acids. DNA of the CDR3: TGTGCCACCAGTGATTTACAGAGACCCTACGAGCAGTACTTC. It codes for CATSDLQRPYEQYF.

This clonotype was counted at least ten times. The CDR3 coding sequence is TGTGCCAGCAGCTTAGGGTCCGGACGGGGAGAAGAGACCCAGTACTTC. Residues: CASSLGSGRGEETQYF. The gene calls are TRBV7-6 and TRBJ2-5; perhaps TRBD2 as D (5 bases). Germline assignment: CDR1 SGHVS and CDR2 FNYEAQ. This CDR3 contains 16 residues. Deletions cut 1 base from V and 3 bases from J, with 15 bases between.

This clonotype has at least ten counts. J is TRBJ1-5 and V is TRBV18, with a possible D match to TRBD1 (5 bases). Germline V gene lookup returns CDR1 KGHSH and CDR2 LQKENI. This CDR3 has 13 amino acids. Trimming left V 1 base short and J 7 bases short, with 8 bases between. CDR3 in amino acids: CASSPQGHQPQHF. CDR3 nucleotides: TGTGCCAGCTCACCACAGGGGCACCAGCCCCAGCATTTT. The full variable domain, its missing parts supplied by reference TRBV18 and TRBJ1-5, is NAGVMQNPRHLVRRRGQEARLRCSPMKGHSHVYWYRQLPEEGLKFMVYLQKENIIDESGMPKERFSAEFPKEGPSILRIQQVVRGDSAAYFCASSPQGHQPQHFGDGTRLSIL.

This clonotype was seen many times. A much larger clone lies one base from this, so it may be a read error. The CDR3 DNA sequence: TGTGCCAGCAGTTACGGGGTCGAGCAGTACTTC. Translation gives CASSYGVEQYF. The rearrangement joins TRBV6-5 to TRBJ2-7; no firm D call. The CDR3 runs to 11 residues. Between the trimmed V and J ends, which lost 2 bases and 6 bases, there was a span of 5 bases. Germline CDR1 is MNHEY and CDR2 is SVGAGI.

This clonotype was seen ten or more times. V usage is TRBV2 and J usage is TRBJ1-2; 10 bases are shared with TRBD1. J was trimmed by 7 bases and V by 6 bases; bases with no gene match: 8. Per the germline V gene, CDR1 is SNHLY and CDR2 is FYNNEI. This CDR3 spans 14 amino acids. The CDR3 loop is CASSRQGALGGYTF. As DNA, the CDR3 is TGTGCCAGCAGCCGACAGGGGGCTCTCGGTGGCTACACCTTC.

This clonotype was counted ten times or more. The chain is built from TRBV7-8 and TRBJ2-6; no reliable D call. V lost 2 bases and J 6 bases, leaving 2 bases between the germline ends. The CDR3 consists of 12 residues. Germline CDR1 SGHVS, CDR2 FQNEAQ. The CDR3 DNA follows: TGTGCCAGCAGCTTAATGGCCAACGTCCTGACTTTC. Its protein product is CASSLMANVLTF.

Many counts were recorded for this clonotype. V usage is TRBV6-1 and J usage is TRBJ2-4, with D perhaps TRBD2 (7 bases). The CDR3 spans 17 residues. Germline V gene lookup returns CDR1 MNHNS and CDR2 SASEGT. Trimming removed 4 bases from V and 2 bases from J, with 18 bases in between. The CDR3 spells CASSALGGGFSKNIQYF. CDR3 nucleotide sequence: TGTGCCAGCAGTGCCTTGGGAGGGGGTTTTTCCAAAAACATTCAGTACTTC.

The V call is TRBV28, the J call TRBJ1-1; 7 bases line up with TRBD1. The CDR3 runs to 14 residues. Germline V gene sequence: CDR1 MDHEN, CDR2 SYDVKM. The ends lost 5 bases at V and 6 bases at J; junction bases unmatched: 9. CDR3 in amino acids: CASSIATGAPEAFF. CDR3 coding DNA: TGTGCCAGCAGTATCGCTACAGGGGCCCCTGAAGCTTTCTTT.

This clonotype was counted ten times or more. The J gene is TRBJ1-6, the V gene TRBV6-1; possibly TRBD1 for D (6 bases). This CDR3 is built from 18 residues. From germline, CDR1 is MNHNS and CDR2 SASEGT. V was cut by 1 base and J by 1 base, with 14 bases left in between. The CDR3 is CASSEETGPGSYNSPLHF. The CDR3 nucleotides are TGTGCCAGCAGTGAAGAAACAGGGCCCGGGTCCTATAATTCACCCCTCCACTTT.

This clonotype appeared many times. It may be a read error: a sequence one base away is much more abundant. This CDR3 reads CASSRPGTGMPYEQYF. CDR3 DNA: TGTGCCAGCAGCCGACCGGGGACAGGGATGCCCTACGAGCAGTACTTC. The J gene is TRBJ2-7, the V gene TRBV12-3 or TRBV12-4; 9 positions agree with TRBD1. V lost 6 bases to trimming and J lost 2 bases; unmatched junction nucleotides: 11. The CDR3 has 16 residues.

This clonotype was counted many times. V gene TRBV2 combines with J gene TRBJ2-7; TRBD2 matches at 11 bases. This CDR3 contains 14 residues. Germline trimming cut 7 bases from V and 7 bases from J; bases unmatched to any gene: 9. The V gene's germline CDR1 is SNHLY and CDR2 FYNNEI. In nucleotides, the CDR3 is TGTGCCAGCATTTCGACTAGCGGGGTAGGTGAGCAGTACTTC. Protein: CASISTSGVGEQYF.

At least ten counts were recorded for this clonotype. This sequence joins TRBV7-8 and TRBJ1-3; D is unresolved. Trimming left V 5 bases short and J 4 bases short, with 12 bases between. CDR1 and CDR2 (germline): SGHVS, FQNEAQ. The CDR3 is made up of 14 amino acids. In DNA, the CDR3 is TGTGCCAGCAGCCGCCCGGCGCGGGGAAACACCATATATTTT. It specifies CASSRPARGNTIYF.

Concerning this clonotype itself: Relative to the germline gene, one junction end is altered; a read error may explain this. This chain uses TRBV7-2 with TRBJ2-5; D remains ambiguous. Germline V gives CDR1 SGHTA, CDR2 FQGNSA. This CDR3 contains 12 residues. The CDR3, as DNA: TGTGCCAGCAGCTCAGCTCAAGAGACCCAGGACTTC. Its translation is CASSSAQETQDF.

The rearrangement links TRBV7-3 to TRBJ1-2; 7 nucleotides match TRBD1. J lost 0 bases, V lost 1 base, and 8 bases had no gene match. Germline loops: CDR1 SGHTA, CDR2 FQGTGA. This CDR3 comprises 17 residues. CDR3 sequence (DNA): TGTGCCAGCAGCTTAAATTCCCCGACAGGGACTAACTATGGCTACACCTTC. Protein: CASSLNSPTGTNYGYTF.

This clonotype has a count of ten or more. The chain links TRBV6-2 or TRBV6-3 to TRBJ1-2, with D unclear. The germline V and J ends were trimmed by 5 bases and 5 bases, with 9 bases remaining between them. CDR3 length equals 12 residues. CDR1 and CDR2 from the germline V gene are MNHEY and SVGEGT. CDR3 DNA sequence: TGTGCCAGCAGTAGGATGGTATATGGCTACACCTTC. Translation gives CASSRMVYGYTF.

The J gene is TRBJ1-1, the V gene TRBV20-1; 9 bases line up with TRBD1. The CDR3 loop spans 15 amino acids. CDR1 DFQATT and CDR2 SNEGSKA come from the germline V gene (reference sequence). V was clipped by 1 base and J by 5 bases; unmatched bases: 8. In nucleotides, the CDR3 is TGCAGTGCTAGAGGCAAGACAGGGGGGGGAACTGAAGCTTTCTTT. The encoded protein is CSARGKTGGGTEAFF.

This clonotype was picked up many times. V is TRBV6-2 or TRBV6-3 and J is TRBJ2-5; TRBD2 agrees at 8 bases. CDR1 MNHEY and CDR2 SVGEGT come from the germline V gene. This CDR3 has 14 residues. After removal of 5 bases from V and 7 bases from J, the junction contained 9 bases not matched to a gene. CDR3 loop: CASSPGLALGTQYF. The CDR3 nucleotides are TGTGCCAGCAGTCCCGGACTAGCCCTGGGGACCCAGTACTTC.

The chain recombines TRBV28 with TRBJ2-5; D is unclear. Germline lookup yields CDR1 MDHEN and CDR2 SYDVKM. V lost 5 bases to trimming and J lost 1 base, with 14 bases between them. This CDR3 has 15 residues. The CDR3 region is CASSAQNWIQETQYF. For the CDR3, the DNA is TGTGCCAGCAGTGCCCAGAACTGGATCCAAGAGACCCAGTACTTC.

This clonotype was seen many times. A read error may be the cause here, since a much bigger clone is one base away. V gene TRBV27 combines with J gene TRBJ2-7; D may be TRBD2 (5 bases). Trimming removed 2 bases from V and 5 bases from J, with 13 bases in between. This CDR3 region has 14 residues. Germline-derived CDR1 and CDR2 are MNHEY and SMNVEV (reference sequence). The CDR3: CASSLMDGVHEQYF. The CDR3 nucleotides read TGTGCCAGCAGTTTAATGGACGGGGTCCACGAGCAGTACTTC.

This clonotype was counted between two and nine times. The rearrangement uses TRBV10-2 and TRBJ2-5; D gene uncertain. Trimming left V 5 bases short and J 2 bases short, with 9 bases between. CDR3 length: 13 amino acids. Per the germline V gene, CDR1 is WSHSY and CDR2 is SAAADI. CDR3 protein: CASSRTEQETQYF. DNA for the CDR3: TGCGCCAGCAGTAGGACGGAGCAAGAGACCCAGTACTTC.

This clonotype has at least ten counts. The chain is built from TRBV6-5 and TRBJ1-5; the D is unclear. The CDR3 has 14 amino acids. Germline V gene data show CDR1 as MNHEY and CDR2 as SVGAGI. V lost 4 bases and J 0 bases, leaving 7 bases between the germline ends. CDR3 sequence (DNA): TGTGCCAGCAGTTCATCAGGTAGCAATCAGCCCCAGCATTTT. Encoded protein: CASSSSGSNQPQHF.